These 24 T cell receptor beta chains share one sample of origin, sequenced in a study of cytomegalovirus exposure and HLA in healthy donors. Primers included in the PCR were 60 Vbeta and 13 Jbeta primers. This table comes from immunoSEQ multiplex PCR, and its TCRdb copy is limited to in-frame clones, with some not included. Here the sample spans about 98,000 clones, more than 60% being singletons. Sequencing input: PBMCs. The receptor source for this set is a man in his fifties in good health and CMV-seronegative.

The chain couples TRBV15 to TRBJ1-2, with TRBD1 matching over 7 bases. The ends lost 5 bases at V and 3 bases at J; junction bases unmatched: 3. Looked up from germline, CDR1 is LNHNV and CDR2 is YYDKDF (reference sequence). This CDR3 spans 13 amino acids. CDR3 nucleotides: TGTGCCACCAGCTCCAGGGGGGACTATGGCTACACCTTC. It encodes CATSSRGDYGYTF.

The chain joins TRBV10-3 to TRBJ2-1; D perhaps matches TRBD2 (6 bases). The CDR3 is 16 amino acids. From germline, CDR1 is ENHRY and CDR2 SYGVKD. V dropped 0 bases and J dropped 9 bases, with 18 bases sitting between them. CDR3 in amino acids: CAISESGGLPQSEQFF. The CDR3 DNA reads as TGTGCCATCAGTGAGTCGGGGGGACTCCCCCAGAGTGAGCAGTTCTTC.

The J gene is TRBJ1-1, the V gene TRBV30; weak D call: TRBD1 (6 bases). CDR1 is GTSNPN and CDR2 is SVGIG in the germline V gene (reference sequence). This CDR3 spans 12 amino acids. V dropped 4 bases and J dropped 8 bases, with 14 bases sitting between them. Here the CDR3 reads CAWILQGGEAFF. CDR3 coding DNA: TGTGCCTGGATCCTGCAAGGGGGAGAAGCTTTCTTT.

The chain carries TRBV7-9 and TRBJ2-3; possibly TRBD1 for D (5 bases). Deletions cut 1 base from V and 2 bases from J, with 19 bases between. The CDR3 is 18 residues long. Germline V gene data show CDR1 as SEHNR and CDR2 as FQNEAQ (reference sequence). DNA for the CDR3: TGTGCCAGCAGCTTAGGATGGTTCACAGACAGACACACAGATACGCAGTATTTT. Its protein product is CASSLGWFTDRHTDTQYF.

CDR3 amino acids: CASSYSNPGAYEQYF. The CDR3 DNA reads as TGTGCCAGCAGTTACTCGAATCCCGGGGCCTACGAGCAGTACTTC. The chain joins TRBV6-5 to TRBJ2-7, with D possibly being TRBD2 (5 bases). The CDR3 is 15 amino acids. V was pared by 0 bases and J by 2 bases, with 11 bases between. Looked up from germline, CDR1 is MNHEY and CDR2 is SVGAGI.

The chain combines TRBV19 with TRBJ2-7; a possible D gene is TRBD1 (6 bases). Germline CDR1 and CDR2: LNHDA and SQIVND (reference sequence). This CDR3 is built from 12 residues. V shed 4 bases and J shed 6 bases, with 10 bases lying between them. The CDR3 nucleotides are TGTGCCAGTAGTAACAGGGTCTCCGAGCAGTACTTC. This translates into CASSNRVSEQYF. The full variable domain, rest sourced from reference TRBV19 and TRBJ2-7, is DGGITQSPKYLFRKEGQNVTLSCEQNLNHDAMYWYRQDPGQGLRLIYYSQIVNDFQKGDIAEGYSVSREKKESFPLTVTSAQKNPTAFYLCASSNRVSEQYFGPGTRLTVT.

V usage is TRBV7-9 and J usage is TRBJ1-1, with TRBD1 as a possible D gene (6 bases). There are 14 residues in the CDR3. The V gene's germline CDR1 is SEHNR and CDR2 FQNEAQ (reference sequence). Trimming stripped 5 bases from V and 4 bases from J, with 14 bases between. Here the CDR3 DNA reads TGTGCCAGCAGCCGAGCACGGGGGGCCACTGAAGCTTTCTTT. It translates to CASSRARGATEAFF.

This clone was found a few times. The chain recombines TRBV28 with TRBJ2-7, with 10 nucleotides matching TRBD1. This CDR3 comprises 16 residues. The V and J ends lost 6 bases and 4 bases, in that order; junction bases with no gene match: 12. CDR1 and CDR2 (germline): MDHEN, SYDVKM. The CDR3 is CASRTGGQGTRYEQYF. The DNA of the CDR3 is TGTGCCAGCAGGACCGGGGGACAGGGGACCCGATACGAGCAGTACTTC.

CDR3 region: CASRPTWGLVSEQFF. DNA for the CDR3: TGTGCAAGTCGCCCCACCTGGGGACTAGTGAGTGAGCAGTTCTTC. The chain has TRBV12-2 and TRBJ2-1; the D call of TRBD2 is as the table states it, not checked on the DNA. TRBV12-2 is a pseudogene. There are 15 residues in the CDR3.

The chain has TRBV19 and TRBJ2-5, with 9 bases that match TRBD1. The CDR3 loop spans 15 amino acids. V shed 5 bases and J 7 bases; nucleotides not matched to a gene: 11. Germline V gene data show CDR1 as LNHDA and CDR2 as SQIVND (reference sequence). The CDR3 DNA follows: TGTGCCAGTAGTGGCGGGACAGGGAGTCGAGGGACCCAGTACTTC. Translating it yields CASSGGTGSRGTQYF.

The V call is TRBV5-1, the J call TRBJ2-1; the match to TRBD2 covers 8 bases. The CDR3 spans 15 residues. CDR1 is SGHRS, CDR2 YFSETQ, per germline. With V trimmed by 4 bases and J by 7 bases, 10 bases remained unmatched. The CDR3 DNA follows: TGCGCCAGCAGCCCAGAACCGGGAGGGCTGAATGAGCAGTTCTTC. Its translation is CASSPEPGGLNEQFF.

The chain links TRBV9 to TRBJ2-1; D might be TRBD2 (5 bases). The germline V and J ends were trimmed by 0 bases and 10 bases, with 14 bases remaining between them. The CDR3 runs 14 residues. Per germline, CDR1 SGDLS and CDR2 YYNGEE. The CDR3 reads CASSVDSRDSEQFF. The DNA of the CDR3 is TGTGCCAGCAGCGTAGACAGCCGGGATTCCGAGCAGTTCTTC.

The genes are TRBV15 and TRBJ1-6; D not certain. This CDR3 spans 13 amino acids. Germline V gives CDR1 LNHNV, CDR2 YYDKDF (reference sequence). V was cut by 1 base and J by 9 bases, with 7 bases left in between. CDR3 in DNA: TGTGCCACCAGCAGAGGGAGCGGTTCACCCCTCCACTTT. Amino acid sequence: CATSRGSGSPLHF. Complete variable domain (other parts from reference TRBV15 and TRBJ1-6): DAMVIQNPRYQVTQFGKPVTLSCSQTLNHNVMYWYQQKSSQAPKLLFHYYDKDFNNEADTPDNFQSRRPNTSFCFLDIRSPGLGDTAMYLCATSRGSGSPLHFGNGTRLTVT.

The V and J genes are TRBV6-1 and TRBJ2-5, with unresolved D. The end of the DNA is better explained by TRBJ2-7, so the J call may be wrong. The V gene's germline CDR1 is MNHNS and CDR2 SASEGT. The CDR3 length is 12 residues. The CDR3 sequence: CASRAGDYEQYF. The CDR3 DNA sequence: TGTGCCAGCAGGGCTGGAGACTACGAGCAGTACTTC.

This clone has a handful of counts. V and J are TRBV6-1 and TRBJ2-7; 8 nucleotides align to TRBD1. Germline V CDR1 and CDR2: MNHNS, SASEGT. This CDR3 is built from 14 residues. V shed 5 bases, J shed 0 bases, and the junction held 3 bases outside the gene matches. CDR3 nucleotide sequence: TGTGCCAGCAGTAGACAGGGGAGCTCCTACGAGCAGTACTTC. Translating it yields CASSRQGSSYEQYF.

This chain joins TRBV7-9 and TRBJ2-2; 12 nucleotides align to TRBD1. The CDR3 has 16 amino acids. J gave up 6 bases and V 0 bases, and 2 bases lay outside the gene matches. Germline V lookup: CDR1 SEHNR, CDR2 FQNEAQ (reference sequence). CDR3: CASSLAGQGAAGELFF. The DNA of the CDR3 is TGTGCCAGCAGCTTAGCGGGACAGGGGGCCGCCGGGGAGCTGTTTTTT.

The V and J genes are TRBV28 and TRBJ1-2, with D possibly TRBD1 on 5 matching bases. The CDR3 is made up of 15 amino acids. Germline values: CDR1 MDHEN, CDR2 SYDVKM. V was clipped by 2 bases and J by 1 base, with 11 bases between them. The CDR3 coding sequence is TGTGCCAGCAGTTTACCTCAGGGTCGTAACTATGGCTACACCTTC. This codes for CASSLPQGRNYGYTF.

The J gene is TRBJ1-5, the V gene TRBV19, with D tentatively TRBD1 (6 bases). The CDR3 extends over 13 amino acids. Germline CDR1 LNHDA, CDR2 SQIVND (reference sequence). The ends were cut back, 6 bases at V and 4 bases at J, with 10 bases in the middle. The CDR3 region has the DNA TGTGCCAGTAGATGGACAGTGAATCAGCCCCAGCATTTT. This sequence encodes CASRWTVNQPQHF.

The gene calls are TRBV11-2 and TRBJ2-7, with D possibly being TRBD2 (6 bases). The CDR3 extends over 17 amino acids. Trimming removed 5 bases at V and 3 bases at J, with 23 bases between. Germline V CDR1 and CDR2: SGHAT, FQNNGV. CDR3: CASSPHRRGLTGYEQYF. The CDR3 DNA sequence: TGTGCCAGCAGCCCACACCGAAGGGGACTGACGGGCTACGAGCAGTACTTC. The whole variable domain, remainder taken from reference TRBV11-2 and TRBJ2-7, is EAGVAQSPRYKIIEKRQSVAFWCNPISGHATLYWYQQILGQGPKLLIQFQNNGVVDDSQLPKDRFSAERLKGVDSTLKIQPAKLEDSAVYLCASSPHRRGLTGYEQYFGPGTRLTVT.

The CDR3 protein is CASSLAGQGELRSYTF. CDR3 in DNA: TGTGCCAGCAGCTTAGCTGGGCAGGGTGAATTAAGAAGCTACACCTTC. The V call is TRBV7-2, the J call TRBJ1-2; D perhaps matches TRBD1 (5 bases). The germline gives CDR1 SGHTA, CDR2 FQGNSA. Between the trimmed V and J ends, which lost 0 bases and 9 bases, there was a span of 20 bases. The CDR3 covers 16 residues.

The chain uses TRBV7-9 and TRBJ2-5, with TRBD1 identical over 7 bases. V shed 5 bases and J 5 bases; nucleotides not matched to a gene: 5. This CDR3 comprises 13 residues. Per the germline V gene, CDR1 is SEHNR and CDR2 is FQNEAQ (reference sequence). CDR3 residues: CASSMTGSETQYF. CDR3 sequence (DNA): TGTGCCAGCAGCATGACAGGGAGTGAGACCCAGTACTTC.

The chain employs TRBV19 and TRBJ2-4; TRBD2 might be the D (6 bases). The CDR3 has 14 amino acids. CDR1 is LNHDA and CDR2 is SQIVND in the germline V gene (reference sequence). With 3 bases removed from V and 1 base from J, the gap between germline ends came to 7 bases. The CDR3 is CASSIGGAKNIQYF. CDR3 bases: TGTGCCAGTAGTATTGGGGGGGCCAAAAACATTCAGTACTTC.

V and J are TRBV2 and TRBJ2-3, with TRBD2 as a possible D gene (5 bases). The CDR3 totals 15 residues. Germline V gene sequence: CDR1 SNHLY, CDR2 FYNNEI. The V and J ends lost 4 bases and 0 bases respectively, with 11 bases between them. CDR3 nucleotides: TGTGCCAGCAGTGGGACTGCCGCTAGCACAGATACGCAGTATTTT. Encoded protein: CASSGTAASTDTQYF.

The chain has TRBV10-3 and TRBJ2-7, with D unclear. V lost 0 bases to trimming and J lost 2 bases, with 20 bases between them. Germline V lookup: CDR1 ENHRY, CDR2 SYGVKD. The CDR3 has 18 residues. In nucleotides, the CDR3 is TGTGCCATCAGTGAGTCGATCGTCTCGGCAGGTCGTCCCTACGAGCAGTACTTC. As protein: CAISESIVSAGRPYEQYF.